The clone carrying this T cell receptor (beta chain) rates as medium-sized. Its antigen is unknown. Other DNA variants within this sample encode the same CDR3. Sorting with CD45RO/CCR7/CD25/CD127/CD95/CD27 yielded naive, central memory, regulatory and stem-like memory CD4+ cells. Investigators reverse transcribed all isolated RNA, so they sequenced expressed TCRB transcripts. The protocol was immunoSEQ multiplex PCR, while the TCRdb copy is restricted to in-frame clones and leaves out a portion. The sample comprises about 220,000 clones, about a tenth of which are singletons, and about 1.2% rests with the top ten. The data were obtained in a study of beta chain features in type 1 diabetes. Looking at the study overall: Healthy donors resembled patients in age, gender and cell yields.

Whole-study results and caveats: Although PCR might favor shorter templates, it would do so equally in patients and controls. The study left unresolved whether HLA type influences TCRB rearrangement.

CDR3 length: 13 amino acids. V lost 2 bases to trimming and J lost 3 bases, with 5 bases between them. The germline V gene encodes CDR1 SGHRS and CDR2 YFSETQ. Sequenced sample: central memory CD4+ T cells from blood. The J gene is TRBJ2-2, the V gene TRBV5-1; D remains unclear. The TCR comes from a man between 18 and 35 years old in good health. The CDR3 spells CASSFDDTGELFF. The CDR3 DNA reads TGCGCCAGCAGCTTCGACGACACCGGGGAGCTGTTTTTT.